This record covers a single T cell receptor beta chain. During its preparation, the TCRbeta library received unique molecular identifiers. TCRdb itself ran the PCR reads through MiXCR, one entry per CDR3 protein. The sample holds 360,000 or so distinct CDR3 sequences, roughly 22% seen once. These data are taken from a study of T-cell reconstitution after alpha-beta-depleted transplantation in children. Sample: PBMCs from the stem cell graft donor, taken from the stem cell graft. This receptor was obtained from a human donor who donated a stem cell graft to a child with acute myeloid leukemia.

CDR3 amino acids: CSARGVGGTDTQYF. DNA for the CDR3: TGCAGTGCTAGAGGAGTGGGAGGCACAGATACGCAGTATTTT. V and J are TRBV20-1 and TRBJ2-3; maybe TRBD2 (5 bases). Germline V gives CDR1 DFQATT, CDR2 SNEGSKA (reference sequence). The V and J ends lost 1 base and 1 base respectively, with 9 bases between them. This CDR3 is 14 amino acids long.